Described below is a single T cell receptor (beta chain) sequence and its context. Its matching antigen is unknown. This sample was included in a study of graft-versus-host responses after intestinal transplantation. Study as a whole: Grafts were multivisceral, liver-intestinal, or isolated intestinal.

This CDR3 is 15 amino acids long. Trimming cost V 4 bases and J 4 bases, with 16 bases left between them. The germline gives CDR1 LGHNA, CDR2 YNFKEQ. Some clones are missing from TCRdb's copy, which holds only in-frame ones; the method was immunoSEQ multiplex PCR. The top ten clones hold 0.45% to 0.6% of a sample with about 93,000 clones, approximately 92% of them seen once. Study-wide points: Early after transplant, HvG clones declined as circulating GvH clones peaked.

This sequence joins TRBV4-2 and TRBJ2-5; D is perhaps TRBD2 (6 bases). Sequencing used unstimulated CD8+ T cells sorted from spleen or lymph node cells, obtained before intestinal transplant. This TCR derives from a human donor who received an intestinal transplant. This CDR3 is CASSRGLRQPETQYF. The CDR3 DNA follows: TGTGCCAGCAGCCGGGGACTGAGACAACCAGAGACCCAGTACTTC.